The T cell receptor beta chain described here comes from a study of cytomegalovirus exposure and HLA in healthy donors (dated by TCRdb to the late 2010s). Describing the broader study: According to an earlier analysis of around 600 of the donors, 150 million to 200 million T cells yielded some 120 million unique TCR beta sequences and about 300 Gb of sequence data. Class I and class II HLA loci were covered by the typing at four-digit resolution. Along with the approximately 650-subject first cohort, a separate validation cohort of over 90 different subjects was used. The genetic ancestry cluster associated with self-reported Caucasian donors included about 81% of the approximately 400 genotyped donors. Typing coverage differed by locus: A, B, C, DRB1 and DQB1 were typed in roughly 620-640 donors, DQA1 in roughly 500, DPA1 in around 610, and DPB1 in just under 490. An early release covering roughly 640 HLA-typed donors comprised approximately 300 gigabases of sequencing data and 85 million to 100 million unique TCR sequences. High-throughput TCR immunosequencing, statistical association of individual TCRs with disease status, and machine learning were combined to predict cytomegalovirus infection status. In the later analysis, no new phenotypic data were used to find candidate immune exposures; instead, reliance was placed on TCR beta sequences and their occurrence across donors. Using immunosequencing, the study profiled T cell repertoires from around 680 subjects and related those repertoires to cytomegalovirus serostatus. In an earlier analysis of 550 to 700 of the donors, high-throughput TCR beta sequencing was used to judge whether each TCR beta V gene segment behaved as functional or pseudogenic. Donor age, sex, ethnicity and CMV serostatus were compiled alongside the repertoire data. Because of strong linkage in the cohort, five DR-DQ haplotypes were treated as single units for association and clustering. The study aimed to test whether cataloging public T cell receptors could reveal signatures of past pathogen exposure. A later genetic analysis used genome-wide SNP genotypes for about three fifths of the 666 donors, treating that subset as a discovery cohort. Across some 400 genotyped donors of the cohort, an average of approximately 200,000 unique TCR beta nucleotide sequences per donor were sequenced, and roughly 18% of those sequences were non-productive. A later analysis re-analyzed previously published TCR beta repertoires from 600 to 850 donors and added high-resolution HLA genotyping to study TCR occurrence patterns. All discovery cohort repertoires had been generated on a single sequencing platform.

Spanning cysteine to phenylalanine, the CDR3 consists of 9 amino acids. The DNA shown is the 27-base CDR3, in frame from base 1. Library preparation employed the immunoSEQ multiplex PCR assay. A mixture of 60 forward primers for TCR Vbeta segments and 13 reverse primers for TCR Jbeta segments was used in the multiplex PCR. A multiplex PCR assay on genomic DNA amplified the CDR3 region of rearranged TCR beta genes. On the Illumina HiSeq System, the amplified TCR beta libraries were sequenced as 87-base-pair reads. The original pipeline was this. In a later analysis, roughly 80 million unique TCR beta chains were counted across the 500 to 850 repertoires, and roughly 11 million of these chains were shared by at least two donors. A nearest-neighbor algorithm error-corrected the raw reads and collapsed the reads into unique sequences, merging closely related sequences to remove PCR and sequencing errors. To assign V, D and J gene segments, CDR3 sequences were aligned to IMGT reference sequences. For a sequence to be retained, a match of at least six nucleotides to both a V gene segment and a J gene segment was required. A rearrangement was called productive if the CDR3 had no stop codons and remained in frame with V and J, and every other rearrangement was called non-productive. Following IMGT convention, CDR3 was defined as the stretch from the second conserved V-encoded cysteine up to the conserved J-encoded phenylalanine. The earlier analysis of 500 to 750 of the donors excluded any sequence lacking an unambiguous match to a single V gene segment. An earlier analysis of about 590 of the donors classified V segments as functional when productive rearrangements were above 56.7% and as segregating when the standard deviation between donors was above 5%. To diagnose cytomegalovirus status from the catalog of TCR beta chain sequences, a statistical classification framework was built. A later analysis assigned V and J genes by comparing TCR nucleotide sequences with IMGT/GENE-DB human TR gene sequences. In a later analysis, CDR3 sequences and most-parsimonious VDJ recombination scenarios were assigned using the TCRdist pipeline. A later analysis defined each TCR beta chain by its CDR3 amino acid sequence plus V-gene family, and excluded reads lacking a unique V-gene family. To address suspected cross-contamination and a sequencing artifact, a later analysis removed 550 to 750 highly shared, low-generation-probability nucleotide sequences. In a later analysis, a clonal expansion index for each public chain was calculated from normalized within-repertoire ranks of inferred template counts. In a later analysis, generation probabilities were computed with a VDJ recombination model fitted to out-of-frame rearrangements, and the resulting probabilities were checked against IGoR. In a later analysis, hypergeometric tests were used to score TCR-TCR, TCR-HLA and TCR-CMV co-occurrence, with a repertoire-size bias correction applied to TCR pairs. A later analysis estimated false discovery rates by permuting HLA or CMV assignments 20 times. A later analysis grouped co-occurring TCRs with DBSCAN, adding TCRdist sequence similarity when clustering within HLA-allele-positive subsets. Repertoires with fewer than 30,000 or more than 120,000 public chains, plus five repertoires with anomalous nucleotide sharing, were excluded from co-occurrence clustering. As stored in TCRdb, this immuneACCESS dataset retains in-frame rearrangements with V and J assigned. A fraction of the clones does not appear; measured against another copy, unresolved V genes explain less than half of the discrepancy, and the remainder lacks a known reason. V and J calls and clone size are as listed in that table; D and trimming were resolved from the DNA. This sample has under 150,000 clones in its table, and about 61% of those were observed once. Roughly 8.3% of the sample is taken by the ten largest.

This clone was seen more than once but under ten times. Its antigen is not yet known. The input lacks base qualities; no much larger clone sits a single base away. The cohort comprised around 700 healthy bone marrow donors. At the time of sampling, every cohort member was nominally healthy, though immune exposures that went unrecorded were likely present. The donor tested CMV seropositive and was one of the 289 seropositive cohort members. Each donor provided a peripheral blood sample, and peripheral blood mononuclear cells were used for TCR beta sequencing. Genomic DNA was extracted from the blood cell samples with the Qiagen DNeasy Blood Extraction Kit. The investigation overall reported the following: A later genetic analysis reported fewer N-insertions in productive TCRs among donors in an Asian-associated ancestry cluster than the roughly 690-donor mean. The earlier analysis of approximately 560 of the donors excluded over 15 rarely observed V segments, including chromosome 9 orphons, because counts were too low. The cohort was sequenced for TCR beta chains only, and without alpha or paired-chain data the features that could be detected were limited. It was suggested by the authors that the approach could potentially be generalized to other disease states and immunological phenotypes. In a later analysis, most CMV-associated TCR beta chains were found to appear HLA-restricted, with HLA associations seemingly driven largely by CMV exposure. A further reported finding was that TCR beta sequences accurately predicted the HLA-A and HLA-B alleles for most subjects in the first cohort. Presence/absence analyses assumed roughly uniform sequencing depth across donors, an assumption that may not hold. The sequencing pipeline was judged likely to have produced a cluster of highly shared sequence variants as a technical artifact. Because some donors lacked HLA typing at each locus, the association tests relied only on the typed subset. When HLA alleles, especially DR and DQ, strongly co-occurred, attributing TCR associations to individual alleles was difficult. In vitro tests confirmed that a few of the cytomegalovirus-associated TCR beta chains recognize cytomegalovirus antigens. In the study, approximately 160 TCR beta chains were listed as associated with cytomegalovirus. Most TCR sequences were observed very rarely across donors, whereas some public TCRs were present in many individuals. The classifier was reported to diagnose cytomegalovirus status with high specificity and sensitivity in both the original and validation cohorts. Because the 87-base-pair reads could not distinguish some IMGT-functional V segments, including TRBV6-2 and TRBV6-3, those segments were excluded. Immune exposure information for the cohort was limited to CMV serostatus. In a later analysis, the rate of TCR association differed among HLA loci, with DRB1 alleles having the most associated TCRs and HLA-C alleles having the fewest. Specific HLA alleles were associated with some 15,000 TCR beta sequences at a false discovery rate of 0.05 in a later analysis. Correlated functional status among segregating V segments might be attributable to linkage disequilibrium, but an unknown experimental factor could not be ruled out. An earlier analysis of approximately 500 of the donors showed that most TCR beta V segments appeared in productive rearrangements either about 90% or about 30% of the time, which broadly matched IMGT annotations. A later analysis found that HLA-associated TCR beta chains were more clonally expanded and had lower generation probabilities than equally common non-associated chains. Several of the top co-occurrence clusters appeared to be linked to parvovirus B19, influenza, CMV and Epstein-Barr virus, according to a later analysis. In a later genetic analysis, a missense DCLRE1C variant was associated with V-gene and J-gene trimming of TCR beta chains, and the association was replicated in an independent cohort.

This TCR derives from a man aged 18-30 years in good health and CMV-seropositive. The sample comprised PBMCs. The chain is made from TRBV21-1 and TRBJ1-2. TRBV21-1 is assigned pseudogene status. CDR3 protein: CASSKLEPF. The bases read TGTGCCAGCAGCAAGCTTGAGCCATTC.